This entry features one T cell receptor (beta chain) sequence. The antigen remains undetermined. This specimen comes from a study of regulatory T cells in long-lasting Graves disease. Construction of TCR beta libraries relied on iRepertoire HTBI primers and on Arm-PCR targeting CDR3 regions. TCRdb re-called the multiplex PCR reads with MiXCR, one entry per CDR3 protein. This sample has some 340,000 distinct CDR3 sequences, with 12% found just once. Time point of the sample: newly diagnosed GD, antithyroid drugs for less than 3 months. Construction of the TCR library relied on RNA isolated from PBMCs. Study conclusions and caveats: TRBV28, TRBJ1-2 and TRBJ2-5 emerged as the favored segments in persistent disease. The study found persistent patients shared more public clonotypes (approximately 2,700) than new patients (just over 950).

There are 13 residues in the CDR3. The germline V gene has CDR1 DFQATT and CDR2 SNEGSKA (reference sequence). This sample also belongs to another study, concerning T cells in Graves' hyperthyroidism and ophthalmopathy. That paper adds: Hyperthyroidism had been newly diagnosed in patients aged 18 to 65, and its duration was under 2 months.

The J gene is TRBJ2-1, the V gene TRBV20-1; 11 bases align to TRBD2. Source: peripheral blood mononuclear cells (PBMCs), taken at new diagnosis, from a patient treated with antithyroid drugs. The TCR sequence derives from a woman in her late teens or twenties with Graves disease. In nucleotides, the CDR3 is TGCAGCCGAACTAGCGGGAGTTCCAATGAGCAGTTCTTC. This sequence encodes CSRTSGSSNEQFF.